This TCR beta chain was found in a study of ipilimumab plus nivolumab after autologous stem cell transplantation (dated by TCRdb to about 2021). For the wider study: Trial patients received a median of about five ipilimumab doses and fewer than 10 nivolumab doses. The intent-to-treat population of the trial consisted of some 40 patients. Primary refractory and relapsed disease were included in the DLBCL cohort, with 18-month progression-free survival of about 86% and 27%, respectively. The trial enrolled patients with high-risk diffuse large B cell lymphoma, mature T cell lymphoma, or multiple myeloma undergoing autologous transplant. General findings and caveats noted by the study authors: Combined checkpoint inhibition as post-transplant consolidation was concluded by the authors to appear tolerable. Per the authors, a biologic rationale for further study of the post-transplant checkpoint inhibition approach was offered by T cell receptor repertoire, regulatory T cell phenotype and gut microbiota profiles.

Trimming accounts for 2 bases at V and 5 bases at J, while the number of junction bases matched to no gene is 8. Its CDR3 holds 15 amino acids, cysteine through phenylalanine. The retained sequence is limited to the CDR3, 45 bases, with the frame set at the first base. CDR1 and CDR2, looked up from the germline V gene, are SGHRS and YFSETQ. On this clone itself: There is no known antigen for this receptor. The sample holds no much larger clone one base away, and base qualities are not on file.

Checkpoint therapy began 14 to 28 days after autologous transplant, with ipilimumab given at 1 mg/kg intravenously on day 1 of selected weeks. Nivolumab was administered at 3 mg/kg intravenously on day 1 of weeks 1, 4, 7, 10, and every two weeks through week 26. The study was a Phase Ib clinical trial testing combined checkpoint inhibition with ipilimumab and nivolumab as consolidation after autologous stem cell transplantation. Library creation used the immunoSEQ multiplex PCR assay. Drawn from immuneACCESS, this table holds only the in-frame rearrangements with V and J called that TCRdb kept. Clones are partly lost; checked studies trace under half to an unresolved V gene and leave the rest unexplained. A total of about 17,000 clones appear in this sample, about 80% of them only once. The biggest ten clones account for about 9.4% of the sample.

The chain couples TRBV5-1 to TRBJ2-5, with 8 junctional bases fitting TRBD2. This receptor was obtained from a male donor with diffuse large B-cell lymphoma. Sequencing was performed on PBMCs, taken in a trial of ipilimumab plus nivolumab as post-transplant consolidation. The nucleotides read TGCGCCAGCAGCTTTGGAGCGGGGGCTGAGGAGACCCAGTACTTC. This is translated as CASSFGAGAEETQYF.